The rows below give T cell receptor beta chains drawn from one sample of a study of cytomegalovirus exposure and HLA in healthy donors. Only in-frame clones appear in the TCRdb table, and some are missing; sequencing was by immunoSEQ multiplex PCR. The sample has 20,000 to 30,000 clones; 55% to 75% are singletons. Sequences were obtained from PBMCs. The source is a woman aged 45-65 years in good health and CMV-seronegative. Both conserved end residues are part of each CDR3. D genes are given only for firm matches. The size of a clone is reported for some rows only, either as once, few or many, or as a class for expanded clones.

CDR3 DNA: TGCAGCGTTGAGCGGGGGGGACAAGAGACCCAGTACTTC
CDR3 protein: CSVERGGQETQYF
D gene: TRBD2
V gene: TRBV29-1
J gene: TRBJ2-5
clone size: few

CDR3 DNA: TGTGCCAGCAGCTCCTTCCCAGGACAGGCACGTGGCGACTACACCTTC
CDR3 protein: CASSSFPGQARGDYTF
D gene: TRBD1
V gene: TRBV28
J gene: TRBJ1-2
clone size: .

CDR3 DNA: TGTGCCAGTCCGCCCGGGACAGGGGGTTTTCAGCCCCAGCATTTT
CDR3 protein: CASPPGTGGFQPQHF
D gene: TRBD1
V gene: TRBV6-1
J gene: TRBJ1-5
clone size: .

CDR3 DNA: TGTGCCAGTAGAGCGGACAGGGCCTACACCTTC
CDR3 protein: CASRADRAYTF
D gene: TRBD1
V gene: TRBV19
J gene: TRBJ1-2
clone size: .

CDR3 DNA: TGTGCCAGCAGCTCGGACACTCGGGTGAACACTGAAGCTTTCTTT
CDR3 protein: CASSSDTRVNTEAFF
D gene: .
V gene: TRBV7-9
J gene: TRBJ1-1
clone size: .

CDR3 DNA: TGTGCCAGCAGTGGGGACAGGGGAGAGACTGAAGCTTTCTTT
CDR3 protein: CASSGDRGETEAFF
D gene: TRBD1
V gene: TRBV5-6
J gene: TRBJ1-1
clone size: .

CDR3 DNA: TGTGCCAGCAGATATCCGGGACAGGGGGACGATACGCAGTATTTT
CDR3 protein: CASRYPGQGDDTQYF
D gene: TRBD1
V gene: TRBV6-6
J gene: TRBJ2-3
clone size: .

CDR3 DNA: TGTGCCAGCAAACAGGGGGTCTATACGCAGTATTTT
CDR3 protein: CASKQGVYTQYF
D gene: TRBD1
V gene: TRBV5-8
J gene: TRBJ2-3
clone size: .

CDR3 DNA: TGTGCCACCCCCAGGGTTCAAGAGACCCAGTACTTC
CDR3 protein: CATPRVQETQYF
D gene: .
V gene: TRBV19
J gene: TRBJ2-5
clone size: .

CDR3 DNA: TGTGCCAGCAGCTTAGACAGCTACGAGCAGTACTTC
CDR3 protein: CASSLDSYEQYF
D gene: .
V gene: TRBV11-2
J gene: TRBJ2-7
clone size: .

CDR3 DNA: TGTGCCAGTAGTCCGGACAACTACAATGAGCAGTTCTTC
CDR3 protein: CASSPDNYNEQFF
D gene: .
V gene: TRBV19
J gene: TRBJ2-1
clone size: .

CDR3 DNA: TGTGCCACCAGCAGCGTGCAGGACGGGGATCAGCCCCAGCATTTT
CDR3 protein: CATSSVQDGDQPQHF
D gene: .
V gene: TRBV15
J gene: TRBJ1-5
clone size: .

CDR3 DNA: TGTGCCAGCAGTCCGGTAGACAGGGGACAGCCCCAGCATTTT
CDR3 protein: CASSPVDRGQPQHF
D gene: TRBD1
V gene: TRBV6-5
J gene: TRBJ1-5
clone size: .

CDR3 DNA: TGTGCCAGCAGCTTGACAGGGGACCGCTACAATGAGCAGTTCTTC
CDR3 protein: CASSLTGDRYNEQFF
D gene: TRBD1
V gene: TRBV7-3
J gene: TRBJ2-1
clone size: few

CDR3 DNA: TGTGCCAGCAGTTCGACAGGCAATCAGCCCCAGCATTTT
CDR3 protein: CASSSTGNQPQHF
D gene: .
V gene: TRBV6-5
J gene: TRBJ1-5
clone size: once

CDR3 DNA: TGTGCCAGCAGCTTAGGCAGGGGGATCTACGAGCAGTACTTC
CDR3 protein: CASSLGRGIYEQYF
D gene: TRBD1
V gene: TRBV11-2
J gene: TRBJ2-7
clone size: .

CDR3 DNA: TGTGCCAGCAGTGAAAAAGGGGGAGAGGGGGGGGTTTATAGCAATCAGCCCCAGCATTTT
CDR3 protein: CASSEKGGEGGVYSNQPQHF
D gene: .
V gene: TRBV6-1
J gene: TRBJ1-5
clone size: few

CDR3 DNA: TGTGCCAGCACGCTTAACAGGGGAAGCGCCTACGAGCAGTACTTC
CDR3 protein: CASTLNRGSAYEQYF
D gene: TRBD1
V gene: TRBV2
J gene: TRBJ2-7
clone size: once

CDR3 DNA: TGCGCCAGCAGTTTGTCACAAATCTTGAGGGAGGGGCCGAAAGAGACCCAGTACTTC
CDR3 protein: CASSLSQILREGPKETQYF
D gene: TRBD2
V gene: TRBV5-1
J gene: TRBJ2-5
clone size: .

CDR3 DNA: TGTGCCAGCAGTTACGTACAGACCTATGGCTACACCTTC
CDR3 protein: CASSYVQTYGYTF
D gene: .
V gene: TRBV6-5
J gene: TRBJ1-2
clone size: .

CDR3 DNA: TGCGCCAGCAGCCAAGTCAGGGGTATGAACACTGAAGCTTTCTTT
CDR3 protein: CASSQVRGMNTEAFF
D gene: .
V gene: TRBV4-1
J gene: TRBJ1-1
clone size: .

CDR3 DNA: TGTGCCAGCAGCGTAGTTTCTAGCGGAGAGACCCAGTACTTC
CDR3 protein: CASSVVSSGETQYF
D gene: TRBD2
V gene: TRBV9
J gene: TRBJ2-5
clone size: .

CDR3 DNA: TGTGCCAGCAGCTTGAGGGGGCGAGATTCACCCCTCCACTTT
CDR3 protein: CASSLRGRDSPLHF
D gene: TRBD1
V gene: TRBV5-6
J gene: TRBJ1-6
clone size: .

CDR3 DNA: TGTGCCACCAGCAGCCCGGACAGGGCCAGCTACGAGCAGTACTTC
CDR3 protein: CATSSPDRASYEQYF
D gene: TRBD1
V gene: TRBV15
J gene: TRBJ2-7
clone size: once

CDR3 DNA: TGTGCCAGCAGCCCCGCCAGGACAGGAGAAGCTTTCTTT
CDR3 protein: CASSPARTGEAFF
D gene: TRBD1
V gene: TRBV14
J gene: TRBJ1-1
clone size: .

CDR3 DNA: TGCAGCGTTGACCGGGGTACATCCTTCGGCACTGAAGCTTTCTTT
CDR3 protein: CSVDRGTSFGTEAFF
D gene: .
V gene: TRBV29-1
J gene: TRBJ1-1
clone size: .

CDR3 DNA: TGTGCCAGCACGGCAGGGGGAGGATTGGTGAACACCGGGGAGCTGTTTTTT
CDR3 protein: CASTAGGGLVNTGELFF
D gene: .
V gene: TRBV28
J gene: TRBJ2-2
clone size: .

CDR3 DNA: TGCGCCAGCAGCTTGGGTCCCGGGTCCTACGAGCAGTACTTC
CDR3 protein: CASSLGPGSYEQYF
D gene: .
V gene: TRBV5-1
J gene: TRBJ2-7
clone size: .

CDR3 DNA: TGTGCCAGCAGCAAAAGATCTTCTAGGCAAGCTCATCGTTTTGGCTACACCTTC
CDR3 protein: CASSKRSSRQAHRFGYTF
D gene: .
V gene: TRBV21-1
J gene: TRBJ1-2
clone size: medium-sized

CDR3 DNA: TGTGCCAGCAGTAGACTAGCGGGAGTAGGCAATGAGCAGTTCTTC
CDR3 protein: CASSRLAGVGNEQFF
D gene: TRBD2
V gene: TRBV6-1
J gene: TRBJ2-1
clone size: .

CDR3 DNA: TGTGCCAGCAGGGGAACAGGGTACCAGCCCCAGCATTTT
CDR3 protein: CASRGTGYQPQHF
D gene: .
V gene: TRBV28
J gene: TRBJ1-5
clone size: .

CDR3 DNA: TGCGCCAGCAGCGTCAGGGGCAGGAATGGTAGCAATCAGCCCCAGCATTTT
CDR3 protein: CASSVRGRNGSNQPQHF
D gene: .
V gene: TRBV5-1
J gene: TRBJ1-5
clone size: few

CDR3 DNA: TGTGCCAGCAGCGTCGCTTCCGGGACAGGGGGCATTGGGGAAGCTTTCTTT
CDR3 protein: CASSVASGTGGIGEAFF
D gene: TRBD1
V gene: TRBV9
J gene: TRBJ1-1
clone size: .

CDR3 DNA: TGTGCCAGCAGCTTAGCGCTAGTTTGGAATGAGCAGTTCTTC
CDR3 protein: CASSLALVWNEQFF
D gene: .
V gene: TRBV7-9
J gene: TRBJ2-1
clone size: .

CDR3 DNA: TGCAGCGTTGACGCGGAAGACACAGATACGCAGTATTTT
CDR3 protein: CSVDAEDTDTQYF
D gene: .
V gene: TRBV29-1
J gene: TRBJ2-3
clone size: .

CDR3 DNA: TGTGCCAGCAGTCGGGGGGCAGGCGATCGGCCCCAGCATTTT
CDR3 protein: CASSRGAGDRPQHF
D gene: .
V gene: TRBV6-5
J gene: TRBJ1-5
clone size: .

CDR3 DNA: TGTGCCAGCAGTGCGGGACAGAGGAATTCACCCCTCCACTTT
CDR3 protein: CASSAGQRNSPLHF
D gene: TRBD1
V gene: TRBV2
J gene: TRBJ1-6
clone size: .

CDR3 DNA: TGTGCCAGCAGCCAAGAGGCAGGGGCTGACTCTGGCTACACCTTC
CDR3 protein: CASSQEAGADSGYTF
D gene: .
V gene: TRBV4-2
J gene: TRBJ1-2
clone size: .

CDR3 DNA: TGTGCCAGCAGCGCAAAGGTCGGGACTGAAGCTTTCTTT
CDR3 protein: CASSAKVGTEAFF
D gene: .
V gene: TRBV7-8
J gene: TRBJ1-1
clone size: .

CDR3 DNA: TGTGCCAGCGCAGGGGGCGGCTATGGCTACACCTTC
CDR3 protein: CASAGGGYGYTF
D gene: TRBD1
V gene: TRBV2
J gene: TRBJ1-2
clone size: .

CDR3 DNA: TGCGCCAGCAGCCAAGAGAGCCGTGTGTCACAAGAGACCCAGTACTTC
CDR3 protein: CASSQESRVSQETQYF
D gene: .
V gene: TRBV4-1
J gene: TRBJ2-5
clone size: .

CDR3 DNA: TGTGCCAGCAGTCCCAACAGCCCGAATCAGCCCCAGCATTTT
CDR3 protein: CASSPNSPNQPQHF
D gene: .
V gene: TRBV28
J gene: TRBJ1-5
clone size: once

CDR3 DNA: TGCAGCGCCCGGGCAGCCGGGACAGGGAACACTGAAGCTTTCTTT
CDR3 protein: CSARAAGTGNTEAFF
D gene: TRBD1
V gene: TRBV29-1
J gene: TRBJ1-1
clone size: .

CDR3 DNA: TGTGCCAGCAGCTTAGCGGGCGCTAGCGGGGTATACAATGAGCAGTTCTTC
CDR3 protein: CASSLAGASGVYNEQFF
D gene: TRBD2
V gene: TRBV7-6
J gene: TRBJ2-1
clone size: .

CDR3 DNA: TGTGCCAGCAGGCCCAGGACAGGGCCCAATCAGCCCCAGCATTTT
CDR3 protein: CASRPRTGPNQPQHF
D gene: TRBD1
V gene: TRBV2
J gene: TRBJ1-5
clone size: .